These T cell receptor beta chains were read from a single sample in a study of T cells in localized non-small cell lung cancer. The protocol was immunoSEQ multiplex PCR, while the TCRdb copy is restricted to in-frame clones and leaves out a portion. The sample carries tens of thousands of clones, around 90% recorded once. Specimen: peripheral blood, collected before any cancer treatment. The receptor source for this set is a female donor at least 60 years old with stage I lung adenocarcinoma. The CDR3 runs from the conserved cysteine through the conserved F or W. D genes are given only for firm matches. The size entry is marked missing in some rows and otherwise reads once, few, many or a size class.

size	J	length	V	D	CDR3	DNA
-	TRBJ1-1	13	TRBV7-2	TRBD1	CASSSTGTTEAFF	TGTGCCAGCAGCTCGACAGGGACCACTGAAGCTTTCTTT
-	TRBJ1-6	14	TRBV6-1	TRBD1	CASRTGAPNSPLHF	TGTGCCAGCAGGACAGGGGCCCCTAATTCACCCCTCCACTTT
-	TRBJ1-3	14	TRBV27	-	CASSPRQGKNTIYF	TGTGCCAGCAGCCCTCGGCAGGGGAAGAACACCATATATTTT
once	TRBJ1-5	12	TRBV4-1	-	CASSQGTMPQHF	TGCGCCAGCAGCCAAGGGACGATGCCCCAGCATTTT
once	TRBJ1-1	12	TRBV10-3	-	CAISSNPYEAFF	TGTGCCATCAGTTCAAACCCCTACGAAGCTTTCTTT
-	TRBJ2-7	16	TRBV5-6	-	CASSLERSPTSYEQYF	TGTGCCAGCAGCTTGGAACGCAGCCCGACTTCCTACGAGCAGTACTTC
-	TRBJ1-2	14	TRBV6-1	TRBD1	CASRNDWTGYGYTF	TGTGCCAGCAGGAACGATTGGACAGGCTATGGCTACACCTTC
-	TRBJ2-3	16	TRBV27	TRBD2	CASSLLRGGGTDTQYF	TGTGCCAGCAGTTTACTGCGGGGGGGAGGCACAGATACGCAGTATTTT
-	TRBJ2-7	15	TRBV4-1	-	CASSQEPGAPGEQYF	TGCGCCAGCAGCCAAGAACCGGGGGCCCCGGGCGAGCAGTACTTC
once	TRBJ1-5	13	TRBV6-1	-	CASSESGYQPQHF	TGTGCCAGCAGTGAAAGCGGGTATCAGCCCCAGCATTTT
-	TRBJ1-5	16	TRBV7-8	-	CASSPSGGDSNQPQHF	TGTGCCAGCAGCCCCTCCGGAGGGGATAGCAATCAGCCCCAGCATTTT
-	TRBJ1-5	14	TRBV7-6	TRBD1	CASSPGTGGQPQHF	TGTGCCAGCAGCCCTGGGACAGGGGGCCAGCCCCAGCATTTT
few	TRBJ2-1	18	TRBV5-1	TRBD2	CASSSGLAGVNVYNEQFF	TGCGCCAGCAGCTCGGGACTAGCGGGGGTTAACGTATACAATGAGCAGTTCTTC
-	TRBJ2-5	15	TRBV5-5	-	CASSLVRFSGETQYF	TGTGCCAGCAGCTTGGTACGATTTTCGGGGGAGACCCAGTACTTC
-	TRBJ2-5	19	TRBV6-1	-	CASSEAGRGLVGVGETQYF	TGTGCCAGCAGTGAAGCCGGGCGCGGGCTAGTCGGCGTAGGAGAGACCCAGTACTTC